A selection of T cell receptor beta chains follows, all from one sample in a study of molecular identifiers for immune sequencing clone quantification. TCRdb independently ran MiXCR on the PCR reads; one entry per CDR3 protein. The sample records about 320,000 distinct CDR3 sequences, about 22% being singletons. Sequencing input: naive CD8+ T cells from blood, with Jurkat cell RNA spiked in. Source of these receptors: a human donor in good health. Some libraries in this study had Jurkat cell RNA spiked in. Both conserved end residues are part of each CDR3. D genes are given only for firm matches. Clone size is given for some rows only: seen once, a few or many times, or a class if the clone is expanded.

len: 14; abundance: many; d_gene: TRBD2; v_gene: TRBV13; j_gene: TRBJ2-3; CDR3nt: TGTGCCAGCAGCTTCGGACTAGCGGGGGGTGTGCAGTATTTT; CDR3aa: CASSFGLAGGVQYF
len: 14; abundance: -; d_gene: -; v_gene: TRBV3-1; j_gene: TRBJ1-3; CDR3nt: TGTGCCAGCAGCCCCGGGTTCTCTGGAAACACCATATATTTT; CDR3aa: CASSPGFSGNTIYF
len: 15; abundance: -; d_gene: -; v_gene: TRBV20-1; j_gene: TRBJ2-7; CDR3nt: TGCAGTGCTAGAGATAAGGATCAGATCTACTACGAGCAGTACTTC; CDR3aa: CSARDKDQIYYEQYF
len: 14; abundance: -; d_gene: -; v_gene: TRBV11-2; j_gene: TRBJ2-7; CDR3nt: TGTGCCAGCAGCTTAGGAGTCAGGCGAGAGGAGCAGTACTTC; CDR3aa: CASSLGVRREEQYF
len: 17; abundance: many; d_gene: TRBD2; v_gene: TRBV29-1; j_gene: TRBJ2-3; CDR3nt: TGCAGCGTTGAAGAAGTTAGGCTAGCGGGGCTCATCGCTACGCAGTATTTT; CDR3aa: CSVEEVRLAGLIATQYF
len: 12; abundance: many; d_gene: -; v_gene: TRBV29-1; j_gene: TRBJ1-1; CDR3nt: TGCAGCGTTGGAGGGATGAGCACTGAAGCTTTCTTT; CDR3aa: CSVGGMSTEAFF
len: 13; abundance: many; d_gene: TRBD1; v_gene: TRBV7-7; j_gene: TRBJ2-2; CDR3nt: TGTGCCAGCACGGGACAGGGCACCGGGGAGCTGTTTTTT; CDR3aa: CASTGQGTGELFF
len: 16; abundance: many; d_gene: -; v_gene: TRBV7-9; j_gene: TRBJ2-1; CDR3nt: TGTGCCAGCAGGGGGGCAGGGACCTACTCCTACAATGAGCAGTTCTTC; CDR3aa: CASRGAGTYSYNEQFF
len: 16; abundance: many; d_gene: -; v_gene: TRBV21-1; j_gene: TRBJ1-5; CDR3nt: TGTGCCAGCAGCCGTAGACAGGGACGCGACAATCAGCCCCAGCATTTT; CDR3aa: CASSRRQGRDNQPQHF
len: 19; abundance: -; d_gene: TRBD1; v_gene: TRBV12-3/TRBV12-4; j_gene: TRBJ1-2; CDR3nt: TGTGCCAGCAGTTTAAGGTCATACGCCGGGACAGGGTCGTACTATGGCTACACCTTC; CDR3aa: CASSLRSYAGTGSYYGYTF
len: 15; abundance: -; d_gene: TRBD2; v_gene: TRBV24-1; j_gene: TRBJ2-1; CDR3nt: TGTGCCACCAGTGATCAAGCGGGGGGCGTGGATGAGCAGTTCTTC; CDR3aa: CATSDQAGGVDEQFF
len: 12; abundance: many; d_gene: -; v_gene: TRBV20-1; j_gene: TRBJ2-7; CDR3nt: TGCAGTGCTAGAATGACTTCCTACGAGCAGTACTTC; CDR3aa: CSARMTSYEQYF
len: 13; abundance: once; d_gene: -; v_gene: TRBV6-6; j_gene: TRBJ2-7; CDR3nt: TGTGCCAGCAGTTACGCGAGCGGCTACGAGCAGTCCTTC; CDR3aa: CASSYASGYEQSF
len: 14; abundance: few; d_gene: -; v_gene: TRBV10-3; j_gene: TRBJ1-1; CDR3nt: TGTGCCATCAGCCCCAACGGCATGAACACTGAAGCTTTCTTT; CDR3aa: CAISPNGMNTEAFF
len: 15; abundance: many; d_gene: -; v_gene: TRBV7-9; j_gene: TRBJ1-1; CDR3nt: TGTGCCAGCAGCTTGCCAGGAATAATGAACACTGAAGCTTTCTTT; CDR3aa: CASSLPGIMNTEAFF
len: 18; abundance: many; d_gene: TRBD2; v_gene: TRBV29-1; j_gene: TRBJ2-3; CDR3nt: TGCAGCGTTGAAGATCAAGAAGGGACTAGCGGGGGATTAGATACGCAGTATTTT; CDR3aa: CSVEDQEGTSGGLDTQYF
len: 15; abundance: few; d_gene: TRBD2; v_gene: TRBV12-3/TRBV12-4; j_gene: TRBJ2-2; CDR3nt: TGTGCCAGCAGTTCTAGCGGGAGTTACACCGGGGAGCTGTTTTTT; CDR3aa: CASSSSGSYTGELFF
len: 12; abundance: few; d_gene: -; v_gene: TRBV29-1; j_gene: TRBJ1-2; CDR3nt: TGCAGCGTTGACAGGGCGAGCTATGGCTACACCTTC; CDR3aa: CSVDRASYGYTF
len: 16; abundance: -; d_gene: -; v_gene: TRBV6-6; j_gene: TRBJ1-5; CDR3nt: TGTGCCATCAGGACCATTGACGGATATAGCAATCAGCCCCAGCATTTT; CDR3aa: CAIRTIDGYSNQPQHF
len: 15; abundance: few; d_gene: -; v_gene: TRBV7-9; j_gene: TRBJ2-5; CDR3nt: TGTGCCAGCAGCTTAGTGGACAGCTTCCAAGAGACCCAGTACTTC; CDR3aa: CASSLVDSFQETQYF
len: 15; abundance: few; d_gene: -; v_gene: TRBV12-3/TRBV12-4; j_gene: TRBJ1-2; CDR3nt: TGTGCCAGCAGCCCGGGGGACTACTCGTACTATGGCTACACCTTC; CDR3aa: CASSPGDYSYYGYTF
len: 17; abundance: -; d_gene: TRBD1; v_gene: TRBV20-1; j_gene: TRBJ1-1; CDR3nt: TGCAGTGCCCTTATAGTCAACCGGGACAGGGCGAACACTGAAGCTTTCTTT; CDR3aa: CSALIVNRDRANTEAFF
len: 15; abundance: few; d_gene: TRBD2; v_gene: TRBV6-2/TRBV6-3; j_gene: TRBJ2-3; CDR3nt: TGTGCCAGCAGGGCCACGGGACTAGAGTATGATACGCAGTATTTT; CDR3aa: CASRATGLEYDTQYF
len: 15; abundance: many; d_gene: -; v_gene: TRBV15; j_gene: TRBJ1-4; CDR3nt: TGTGCCACCAGCATGAGGGGAGTTTCGGATGAAAAACTGTTTTTT; CDR3aa: CATSMRGVSDEKLFF
len: 16; abundance: -; d_gene: -; v_gene: TRBV6-5; j_gene: TRBJ2-3; CDR3nt: TGTGCCAGCAGCCTGAAGCCCCGGCTGCCAGCAGATACGCAGTATTTT; CDR3aa: CASSLKPRLPADTQYF
len: 16; abundance: many; d_gene: TRBD2; v_gene: TRBV7-9; j_gene: TRBJ2-7; CDR3nt: TGTGCCAGCAGCTTAGCACTCTCGGGACTAGCGATCCAGCAGTACTTC; CDR3aa: CASSLALSGLAIQQYF
len: 13; abundance: -; d_gene: -; v_gene: TRBV27; j_gene: TRBJ2-2; CDR3nt: TGTGCCAGCACTACGGTGGGAGGCGGGGAGCTGTTTTTT; CDR3aa: CASTTVGGGELFF
len: 18; abundance: -; d_gene: TRBD1; v_gene: TRBV5-3; j_gene: TRBJ2-2; CDR3nt: TGTGCCAGCAGCTTGTTATGGGTCGGGACAGAGAACACCAGGGAGCTGTTTTTT; CDR3aa: CASSLLWVGTENTRELFF
len: 15; abundance: few; d_gene: -; v_gene: TRBV11-2; j_gene: TRBJ2-3; CDR3nt: TGTGCCAGCAACCAGGAGGGGGCATCGACAGATACGCAGTATTTT; CDR3aa: CASNQEGASTDTQYF
len: 17; abundance: -; d_gene: -; v_gene: TRBV4-3; j_gene: TRBJ2-7; CDR3nt: TGCGCCAGCAGCCAAGATGAGGGGTACGGGAGTCCCTACGAGCAGTACTTC; CDR3aa: CASSQDEGYGSPYEQYF
len: 15; abundance: many; d_gene: -; v_gene: TRBV5-4; j_gene: TRBJ2-7; CDR3nt: TGTGCCAGCAGCCACACCGGACGGTTCTCCTACGAGCAGTACTTC; CDR3aa: CASSHTGRFSYEQYF
len: 16; abundance: many; d_gene: TRBD2; v_gene: TRBV6-5; j_gene: TRBJ2-2; CDR3nt: TGTGCCAGCAGTACAGGACTAGCGGTCTACACCGGGGAGCTGTTTTTT; CDR3aa: CASSTGLAVYTGELFF
len: 14; abundance: few; d_gene: -; v_gene: TRBV12-3/TRBV12-4; j_gene: TRBJ1-4; CDR3nt: TGTGCCACCAAGAGCCCAACAGGGAATGAAAAACTGTTTTTT; CDR3aa: CATKSPTGNEKLFF
len: 11; abundance: many; d_gene: -; v_gene: TRBV5-1; j_gene: TRBJ2-3; CDR3nt: TGCGCCAGCAGCTTGGCGGGGTTTCCGTATTTT; CDR3aa: CASSLAGFPYF
len: 14; abundance: few; d_gene: TRBD1; v_gene: TRBV7-9; j_gene: TRBJ1-2; CDR3nt: TGTGCCAGCAGACATGGACAGGGGGCCTGTGGCTACACCTTC; CDR3aa: CASRHGQGACGYTF
len: 16; abundance: few; d_gene: -; v_gene: TRBV7-6; j_gene: TRBJ2-5; CDR3nt: TGTGCCAGCAGCTTAATGCAAGCGGAGTTGGGGGAGACCCAGTACTTC; CDR3aa: CASSLMQAELGETQYF
len: 17; abundance: many; d_gene: -; v_gene: TRBV5-6; j_gene: TRBJ1-2; CDR3nt: TGTGCCAGCAGCCCTAGAGCCCACAGGTACCCTGTCTATGGCTACACCTTC; CDR3aa: CASSPRAHRYPVYGYTF
len: 15; abundance: few; d_gene: -; v_gene: TRBV20-1; j_gene: TRBJ2-7; CDR3nt: TGCAGTGCTAGAGATCAAACCGGGGTAACCTACGAGCAGTACTTC; CDR3aa: CSARDQTGVTYEQYF
len: 17; abundance: -; d_gene: TRBD2; v_gene: TRBV5-1; j_gene: TRBJ2-5; CDR3nt: TGCGCCAGCAGCTTGGGGGTGTCTAGCGGGGGCCAAGAGACCCAGTACTTC; CDR3aa: CASSLGVSSGGQETQYF
len: 14; abundance: -; d_gene: -; v_gene: TRBV27; j_gene: TRBJ1-5; CDR3nt: TGTGCCAGCACCCCGGTCGGGGCGGATCAGCCCCAGCATTTT; CDR3aa: CASTPVGADQPQHF
len: 15; abundance: -; d_gene: -; v_gene: TRBV5-3; j_gene: TRBJ1-1; CDR3nt: TGTGCCAGCAGCTTGTTGTCGGGGGATGTCACTGAAGCTTTCTTT; CDR3aa: CASSLLSGDVTEAFF
len: 14; abundance: few; d_gene: -; v_gene: TRBV7-7; j_gene: TRBJ2-5; CDR3nt: TGTGCCAGCAGCTCAGCAACAGGACGAGAGACCCAGTACTTC; CDR3aa: CASSSATGRETQYF
len: 12; abundance: few; d_gene: -; v_gene: TRBV25-1; j_gene: TRBJ2-7; CDR3nt: TGTGCCAGCAAAAAGGACACCTACGAGCAGTACTTC; CDR3aa: CASKKDTYEQYF
len: 13; abundance: many; d_gene: -; v_gene: TRBV7-9; j_gene: TRBJ1-1; CDR3nt: TGTGCCAGCAGCCCTCAAAGGGGCACTGAAGCTTTCTTT; CDR3aa: CASSPQRGTEAFF
len: 14; abundance: many; d_gene: -; v_gene: TRBV4-1; j_gene: TRBJ1-5; CDR3nt: TGCGCCAGCAGCCCGCGCGCAATCAGGGAGCCCCAGCATTTT; CDR3aa: CASSPRAIREPQHF
len: 14; abundance: -; d_gene: -; v_gene: TRBV5-1; j_gene: TRBJ2-5; CDR3nt: TGCACCAGCAGCTCACACCTCTTTGGGGAGACCCAGTACTTC; CDR3aa: CTSSSHLFGETQYF
len: 14; abundance: few; d_gene: TRBD2; v_gene: TRBV19; j_gene: TRBJ2-3; CDR3nt: TGTGCCAGTAGTACCATAGCGGGGACAGATACGCAGTATTTT; CDR3aa: CASSTIAGTDTQYF
len: 16; abundance: many; d_gene: -; v_gene: TRBV7-8; j_gene: TRBJ2-5; CDR3nt: TGTGCCAGCAGCTTAGGTACCGTCCCGTACCAAGAGACCCAGTACTTC; CDR3aa: CASSLGTVPYQETQYF
len: 16; abundance: many; d_gene: TRBD2; v_gene: TRBV27; j_gene: TRBJ2-7; CDR3nt: TGTGCCAGCAGTTCCAGTCGGGGAGCGGGAGTCTACGAGCAGTACTTC; CDR3aa: CASSSSRGAGVYEQYF
len: 18; abundance: many; d_gene: -; v_gene: TRBV5-6; j_gene: TRBJ2-6; CDR3nt: TGTGCCAGCAGCTTGGGGTTGGAACCCCCCCTTGGGGCCAACGTCCTGACTTTC; CDR3aa: CASSLGLEPPLGANVLTF